The 15 T cell receptor beta chains given below trace back to one sample, sequenced in a study of neoadjuvant nivolumab and ipilimumab in lung cancer (TCRdb year 2020). The receptor library was made with the immunoSEQ multiplex PCR assay. TCRdb obtained this table from immuneACCESS and retained in-frame rearrangements with V and J assigned. These tables miss some clones; where compared with another copy, unresolved V genes account for less than half of the shortfall, and the remainder is unexplained. The sample yields about 7,300 clones; approximately 85% were counted once. The ten largest clones take up approximately 6.8% of the sample. Reading the label with the study, this specimen's time point is: at surgical resection after neoadjuvant nivolumab +/- ipilimumab. Here the sequenced sample was tumor tissue, taken after neoadjuvant nivolumab, alone or with ipilimumab, at or shortly before surgery. The receptors were sampled from an adult with non-small cell lung cancer.

This chain links TRBV30 with TRBJ2-7, with D possibly TRBD2 on 5 matching bases. V was trimmed by 3 bases and J by 7 bases, leaving 13 bases between them. The CDR3 sequence is 12 residues long. Germline values: CDR1 GTSNPN, CDR2 SVGIG (reference sequence). CDR3 sequence (DNA): TGTGCCTGGAGCGAGGGATCGAGGGAGCAGTACTTC. As protein: CAWSEGSREQYF.

The chain recombines TRBV6-1 with TRBJ1-6, with D possibly being TRBD1 (5 bases). CDR1 is MNHNS, CDR2 SASEGT, per germline. The CDR3 totals 15 residues. V was shortened by 2 bases and J by 7 bases, with 12 bases between the two germline ends. CDR3 in amino acids: CASSERRGQNSPLHF. In nucleotides, the CDR3 is TGTGCCAGCAGTGAAAGGAGGGGTCAGAATTCACCCCTCCACTTT.

Here the CDR3 reads CASSVGGRGNSPLHF. The DNA of the CDR3 is TGTGCCAGCAGCGTAGGGGGCAGGGGGAATTCACCCCTCCACTTT. This sequence joins TRBV9 and TRBJ1-6; 7 positions match TRBD1. The CDR3 extends over 15 amino acids. Trimming cost V 0 bases and J 7 bases; bases outside gene matches: 4. Germline CDR1 is SGDLS and CDR2 is YYNGEE.

The V gene is TRBV30, the J gene TRBJ2-7; weak D call: TRBD1 (6 bases). The CDR3 spans 13 residues. V was cut by 8 bases and J by 6 bases, with 20 bases left in between. Germline V gene lookup returns CDR1 GTSNPN and CDR2 SVGIG (reference sequence). CDR3 nucleotides: TGTGCCACTACTCGCAACAGGGCAGGCGAGCAGTACTTC. It encodes CATTRNRAGEQYF.

The CDR3 DNA sequence: TGTGCCAGCTCAGCGGGTGAGACCCAGTACTTC. This gives the protein CASSAGETQYF. The J gene is TRBJ2-5, the V gene TRBV2; perhaps TRBD2 as D (6 bases). In germline, CDR1 is SNHLY, CDR2 FYNNEI. V shed 8 bases and J shed 5 bases, with 9 bases lying between them. The CDR3 contains 11 residues.

The table lists this clone with a count of one. This chain connects TRBV4-2 to TRBJ2-1; D unresolved. Germline loops: CDR1 LGHNA, CDR2 YNFKEQ. Trimming left V 0 bases short and J 0 bases short, with 6 bases between. This CDR3 is 15 amino acids long. CDR3 loop: CASSQDPGSYNEQFF. In DNA, the CDR3 is TGTGCCAGCAGCCAAGATCCGGGCTCCTACAATGAGCAGTTCTTC.

This rearrangement joins TRBV9 to TRBJ1-4; no definite D call. Germline V gene sequence: CDR1 SGDLS, CDR2 YYNGEE. Trimming took 1 base from V and 5 from J, leaving 9 bases between them. The CDR3 is 14 amino acids. The CDR3 sequence is CASSVSSQNEKLFF. The CDR3 nucleotides are TGTGCCAGCAGCGTATCCAGCCAGAATGAAAAACTGTTTTTT.

This clone was observed a single time. The chain is built from TRBV30 and TRBJ1-6; 11 bases are a match to TRBD1. Germline lookup yields CDR1 GTSNPN and CDR2 SVGIG (reference sequence). J lost 8 bases, V lost 0 bases, and 6 bases had no gene match. This CDR3 is 16 amino acids long. In nucleotides, the CDR3 is TGTGCCTGGAGTGTAGGCGGGACAGGGGGAGATTCACCCCTCCACTTT. Translated: CAWSVGGTGGDSPLHF. The variable domain in full, completed from reference TRBV30 and TRBJ1-6, reads SQTIHQWPATLVQPVGSPLSLECTVEGTSNPNLYWYRQAAGRGLQLLFYSVGIGQISSEVPQNLSASRPQDRQFILSSKKLLLSDSGFYLCAWSVGGTGGDSPLHFGNGTRLTVT.

Here the CDR3 reads CASSPKSPGGTYEQYF. The CDR3, as DNA: TGTGCCAGCTCACCTAAATCCCCAGGGGGGACCTACGAGCAGTACTTC. This chain connects TRBV18 to TRBJ2-7; a possible D gene is TRBD1 (7 bases). The CDR3 length is 16 residues. Per germline, CDR1 KGHSH and CDR2 LQKENI. Trimming pared 3 bases from V and 2 bases from J, leaving 17 bases between. The variable domain in full, completed from reference TRBV18 and TRBJ2-7, reads NAGVMQNPRHLVRRRGQEARLRCSPMKGHSHVYWYRQLPEEGLKFMVYLQKENIIDESGMPKERFSAEFPKEGPSILRIQQVVRGDSAAYFCASSPKSPGGTYEQYFGPGTRLTVT.

CDR3 nucleotides: TGTGCCAGCAGCTTCCGGGGTACCAACGAGCAGTACTTC. Protein sequence: CASSFRGTNEQYF. V gene TRBV13 combines with J gene TRBJ2-7; perhaps TRBD2 as D (5 bases). The V end lost 3 bases, the J end lost 5 bases, and 11 bases lay between the germline ends. CDR1 is PRHDT, CDR2 FYEKMQ, per germline (reference sequence). The CDR3 extends over 13 amino acids. Looking up the rest from reference TRBV13 and TRBJ2-7 gives the full variable domain: AAGVIQSPRHLIKEKRETATLKCYPIPRHDTVYWYQQGPGQDPQFLISFYEKMQSDKGSIPDRFSAQQFSDYHSELNMSSLELGDSALYFCASSFRGTNEQYFGPGTRLTVT.

V gene TRBV5-1 combines with J gene TRBJ2-5, with 10 nucleotides matching TRBD1. This CDR3 is 15 amino acids long. The V gene end was trimmed by 0 bases and the J gene end by 5 bases; junction bases not matched to a gene: 4. Germline V gene data show CDR1 as SGHRS and CDR2 as YFSETQ. The DNA of the CDR3 is TGCGCCAGCAGCTTGGTGGGACAGGGGATGGAGACCCAGTACTTC. Translated, it gives CASSLVGQGMETQYF.

The chain uses TRBV5-1 and TRBJ1-2; the match to TRBD1 covers 10 bases. This CDR3 contains 16 residues. V lost 0 bases, J lost 3 bases, and 5 bases stayed unmatched. CDR1 is SGHRS and CDR2 is YFSETQ in the germline V gene. DNA for the CDR3: TGCGCCAGCAGCTTGGGCTTTGGGACAGGGGACTATGGCTACACCTTC. Translating gives CASSLGFGTGDYGYTF.

Judged by abundance, this clone is large (0.1 to 1%). The V call is TRBV5-4, the J call TRBJ2-5; TRBD2 matches 8 bases. Trimming at V came to 3 bases and at J to 5 bases, leaving 9 bases not matched to a gene. This CDR3 comprises 15 residues. Germline CDR1 SGHNT, CDR2 YYREEE (reference sequence). CDR3 residues: CASSSLIAGRETQYF. For the CDR3, the DNA is TGTGCCAGCAGCTCCCTGATAGCGGGGCGGGAGACCCAGTACTTC.

This chain joins TRBV5-1 and TRBJ1-1; D remains ambiguous. The CDR3 is made up of 12 amino acids. Germline V gives CDR1 SGHRS, CDR2 YFSETQ. Trimming removed 1 base from V and 9 bases from J, with 10 bases in between. CDR3 amino acids: CASSLNPNQAFF. CDR3 bases: TGCGCCAGCAGCTTGAACCCAAATCAAGCTTTCTTT. Based on the CDR3 plus reference TRBV5-1 and TRBJ1-1, the full variable domain is KAGVTQTPRYLIKTRGQQVTLSCSPISGHRSVSWYQQTPGQGLQFLFEYFSETQRNKGNFPGRFSGRQFSNSRSEMNVSTLELGDSALYLCASSLNPNQAFFGQGTRLTVV.

This sequence joins TRBV10-3 and TRBJ2-7; 9 bases are a match to TRBD1. V lost 6 bases and J lost 6; bases outside the gene matches: 6. CDR3 length: 13 amino acids. Per the germline V gene, CDR1 is ENHRY and CDR2 is SYGVKD. The CDR3 sequence: CAIRRTGVGEQYF. CDR3 sequence (DNA): TGTGCCATCAGGCGGACAGGGGTCGGCGAGCAGTACTTC.